The clone carrying this T cell receptor (beta chain) was counted many times. Its antigen is undetermined. V was shortened by 6 bases and J by 6 bases, with 11 bases between the two germline ends. The CDR3 sequence is 13 residues long. Amplification from RNA transcripts yielded the TCR beta CDR3 regions. HTBI primers served in a first-round RT-PCR, which a second-round multiplex PCR followed. TCRdb reprocessed the multiplex PCR reads with MiXCR, giving one entry per CDR3 protein. The repertoire has 300,000 to 450,000 distinct CDR3 sequences, about a sixth of them found once; the top ten carry 2.4%. This record comes from a study of Graves' ophthalmopathy and Graves' hyperthyroidism. Overall study findings and caveats: In blood, most expanded thyroid clonotypes above 0.001 frequency were also detected.

In this cohort's terms, stable hyperthyroidism meant no ophthalmopathy by 18 months of follow-up. Patients with other autoimmune diseases, uncontrolled infections, pregnancy or lactation were excluded. Reliance was placed on clinical symptoms, serum thyroxine, TRAb, thyroid ultrasound and orbital computed tomography for diagnosis. The sequenced sample was peripheral blood. The clonotype originates from an adult woman with stable Graves' hyperthyroidism. This chain uses TRBV12-3 or TRBV12-4 with TRBJ2-2; D uncertain. Here the CDR3 DNA reads TGTGCCAGCAGCCTCGGATCGGCCGGGGAGCTGTTTTTT. Its protein is CASSLGSAGELFF.